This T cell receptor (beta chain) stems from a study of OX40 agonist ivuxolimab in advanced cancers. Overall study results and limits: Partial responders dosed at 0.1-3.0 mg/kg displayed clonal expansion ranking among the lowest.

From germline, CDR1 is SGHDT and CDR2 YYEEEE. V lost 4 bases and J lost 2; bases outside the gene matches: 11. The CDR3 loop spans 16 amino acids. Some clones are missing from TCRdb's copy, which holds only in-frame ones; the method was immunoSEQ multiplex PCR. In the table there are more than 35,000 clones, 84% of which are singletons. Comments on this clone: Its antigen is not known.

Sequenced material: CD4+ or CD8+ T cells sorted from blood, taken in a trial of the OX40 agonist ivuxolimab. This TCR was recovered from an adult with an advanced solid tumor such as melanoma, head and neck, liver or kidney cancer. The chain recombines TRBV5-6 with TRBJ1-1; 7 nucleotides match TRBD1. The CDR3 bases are TGTGCCAGCAGCACCCTACAAGGGACAGCTAACACTGAAGCTTTCTTT. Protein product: CASSTLQGTANTEAFF.